This T cell receptor beta chain is from a study of blood T cell repertoires in COVID-19. Overall study: Sites in the United States, Italy and Spain provided acute and convalescent COVID-19 samples.

CDR3 length equals 16 residues. V lost 0 bases to trimming and J lost 3 bases, with 14 bases between them. Germline V gives CDR1 SEHNR, CDR2 FQNEAQ (reference sequence). Clones were read by immunoSEQ multiplex PCR, and TCRdb kept only the in-frame ones, dropping some. The sample includes tens of thousands of clones, approximately 78% of them seen just once. J is TRBJ1-2 and V is TRBV7-9; tentative D call: TRBD1 (6 bases). This TCR derives from a human donor in a cohort sampled during active COVID-19. Sequencing input: peripheral blood. The CDR3 region is CASSLALGANYYGYTF. Here the CDR3 DNA reads TGTGCCAGCAGCTTAGCGTTGGGGGCCAACTACTATGGCTACACCTTC. Based on the CDR3 plus reference TRBV7-9 and TRBJ1-2, the full variable domain is DTGVSQNPRHKITKRGQNVTFRCDPISEHNRLYWYRQTLGQGPEFLTYFQNEAQLEKSRLLSDRFSAERPKGSFSTLEIQRTEQGDSAMYLCASSLALGANYYGYTFGSGTRLTVV.